This T cell receptor beta chain was retrieved from a study of blood T cells in healthy people across ages. This CDR3 contains 17 residues. Germline CDR1 SGHRS, CDR2 YFSETQ. V shed 0 bases and J 5 bases; nucleotides not matched to a gene: 11. The authors ran a second PCR of about 7 to 11 cycles using a sample-barcoded 5' primer and a J-beta primer mix. MiXCR, run by TCRdb on the 5' RACE reads, gives a single entry per CDR3 protein. Altogether about 560,000 distinct CDR3 sequences are present, about 25% being singletons, with the ten largest covering approximately 4%. This clonotype was seen a handful of times. These data were also reused for a study on T cells of mothers and their children.

This chain connects TRBV5-1 to TRBJ2-1; the match to TRBD1 covers 7 bases. This clonotype was sampled from a boy younger than 10 in good health. Sequenced: blood. The CDR3 DNA follows: TGCGCCAGCAGCTTGGATTACAGGGACAGCTTGAACAATGAGCAGTTCTTC. Translated: CASSLDYRDSLNNEQFF.